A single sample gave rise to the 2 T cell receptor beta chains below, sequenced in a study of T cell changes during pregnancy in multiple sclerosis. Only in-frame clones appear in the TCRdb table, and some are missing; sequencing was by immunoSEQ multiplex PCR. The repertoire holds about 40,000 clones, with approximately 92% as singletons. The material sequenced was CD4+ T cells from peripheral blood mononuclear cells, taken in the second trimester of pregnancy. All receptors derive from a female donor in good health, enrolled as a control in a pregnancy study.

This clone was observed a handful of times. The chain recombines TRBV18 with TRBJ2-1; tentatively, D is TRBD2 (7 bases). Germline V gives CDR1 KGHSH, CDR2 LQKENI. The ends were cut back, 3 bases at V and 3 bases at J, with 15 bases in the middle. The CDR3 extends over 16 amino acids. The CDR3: CASSPTGGGGYNEQFF. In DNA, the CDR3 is TGTGCCAGCTCACCGACGGGGGGCGGGGGCTACAATGAGCAGTTCTTC.

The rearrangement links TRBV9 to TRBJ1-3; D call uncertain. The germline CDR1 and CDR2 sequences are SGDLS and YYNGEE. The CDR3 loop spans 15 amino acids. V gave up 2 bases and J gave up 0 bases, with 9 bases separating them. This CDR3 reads CASSVGESSGNTIYF. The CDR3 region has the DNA TGTGCCAGCAGCGTTGGGGAGAGCTCTGGAAACACCATATATTTT.